This TCR beta chain was identified in a study of control samples from healthy donors and cancer patients. The CDR3 loop spans 16 amino acids. V shed 0 bases and J shed 6 bases, with 14 bases lying between them. CDR1 and CDR2 (germline): LNHNV, YYDKDF (reference sequence). TCRdb's copy holds only in-frame clones and misses some; the assay was immunoSEQ multiplex PCR. The table lists around 82,000 clones, roughly 86% of them singletons. This TCR came from a man over 45 in good health. Sequencing used blood. This sequence joins TRBV15 and TRBJ2-2, with D perhaps assigned TRBD1 or TRBD2 (5 bases each). CDR3 nucleotide sequence: TGTGCCACCAGCAGAGATGCAGGGAGTGATTCCGGGGAGCTGTTTTTT. It codes for CATSRDAGSDSGELFF.